The clone carrying this TCR beta chain was observed at least ten times. Its antigen is undetermined. The data were obtained in a study of T-cell reconstitution after alpha-beta-depleted transplantation in children. Preparing the TCRbeta library involved the use of unique molecular identifiers. TCRdb independently ran MiXCR on the PCR reads; one entry per CDR3 protein. The profile shows 120,000 or so distinct CDR3 sequences, roughly 24% of them singletons. V dropped 5 bases and J dropped 5; count of bases not matched to a gene: 5. The length of the CDR3 is 14 residues. Looked up from germline, CDR1 is MNHEY and CDR2 is SMNVEV (reference sequence). Regarding the study as a whole: By one year post-transplant, T-cell counts and diversity largely arose from T cells that were newly produced. There were reportedly several hundred expanded graft clones from which alpha-beta T cells came about two months after transplant.

The material sequenced was PBMCs, mostly from graft donor cells, taken 180 days after TCRalphabeta/CD19-depleted stem cell transplant. This sequence originates from a male patient aged 2 to 9 who had a stem cell transplant for chronic granulomatous disease, so the T cells may come from the graft donor. The J gene is TRBJ1-5, the V gene TRBV27, with 8 positions matching TRBD1. The DNA of the CDR3 is TGTGCCAGCAGTGAAAACAGGGGGTATCAGCCCCAGCATTTT. Translation gives CASSENRGYQPQHF.